These 5 T cell receptor beta chains were all obtained from the same sample, sequenced in a study of control samples from healthy donors and cancer patients. This table comes from immunoSEQ multiplex PCR, and its TCRdb copy is limited to in-frame clones, with some not included. The data hold about 230,000 clones, with over 75% observed a single time. What was sequenced was PBMCs. These receptors all stem from a woman aged 60-75 years with lung cancer.

V usage is TRBV2 and J usage is TRBJ1-2; D ambiguous. The CDR3 is 13 amino acids. Trimming cost V 4 bases and J 2 bases, with 8 bases left between them. Germline V gene sequence: CDR1 SNHLY, CDR2 FYNNEI. The CDR3 loop reads CASSAGQNYGYTF. In DNA, the CDR3 is TGTGCCAGCAGTGCCGGGCAGAACTATGGCTACACCTTC.

This chain joins TRBV15 and TRBJ1-4, with 7 bases aligning to TRBD1. Germline CDR1 LNHNV, CDR2 YYDKDF (reference sequence). J gave up 3 bases and V 5 bases, and 6 bases lay outside the gene matches. The CDR3 runs 15 residues. The CDR3 DNA follows: TGTGCCACCAGCCCAAGGGGGCAGCCTAATGAAAAACTGTTTTTT. This encodes CATSPRGQPNEKLFF.

This sequence joins TRBV3-1 (or the pseudogene TRBV3-2) and TRBJ1-3; D remains unclear. Germline V gives CDR1 LGHDT, CDR2 YNNKEL (reference sequence). The V end lost 2 bases, the J end lost 0 bases, and 8 bases lay between the germline ends. This CDR3 contains 15 residues. For the CDR3, the DNA is TGTGCCAGCAGCCAATATCTCGTCTCTGGAAACACCATATATTTT. It encodes CASSQYLVSGNTIYF.

The chain employs TRBV6-1 and TRBJ2-7; 7 nucleotides agree with TRBD2. The CDR3 sequence is 17 residues long. Germline CDR1 reads MNHNS; CDR2 reads SASEGT. Unmatched junction bases numbered 17, after V lost 2 bases and J lost 7 bases. The CDR3 region has the DNA TGTGCCAGCAGTGAACGTCCGGCGGGAGTAATGGTGGGGGAGCAGTACTTC. It is translated as CASSERPAGVMVGEQYF.

V and J are TRBV7-3 and TRBJ1-3; D may be TRBD1 (5 bases). There are 13 residues in the CDR3. Trimming cost V 1 base and J 9 bases, with 10 bases left between them. Germline V gene data show CDR1 as SGHTA and CDR2 as FQGTGA. CDR3 nucleotides: TGTGCCAGCAGCTTAAGCGGGGGTGGCACCATATATTTT. It translates to CASSLSGGGTIYF.